This T cell receptor (beta chain) is from a study of regulatory T cells in long-lasting Graves disease. The study, taken as a whole, reports: Persistent disease favored TRBV28, TRBJ1-2 and TRBJ2-5. Those with persistent Graves' had less TCR diversity than newly diagnosed patients.

This clonotype was counted between two and nine times. Its target is unknown. The time point was: persistent/refractory GD, antithyroid drugs over 5 years with positive TRAb. The authors made the TCR library using RNA they extracted from PBMCs. Assembly of TCR beta libraries relied on iRepertoire HTBI primers together with Arm-PCR of CDR3 regions. One entry per CDR3 protein results from TCRdb running MiXCR on the multiplex PCR reads. The sample has more than 300,000 distinct CDR3 sequences, roughly 25% seen once; the top ten hold roughly a quarter. CDR3 length equals 15 residues. The V gene's germline CDR1 is MNHNS and CDR2 SASEGT. The ends lost 1 base at V and 2 bases at J; junction bases unmatched: 5.

This clonotype was obtained from a woman aged 35 to 49 with Graves disease. This sample comprised peripheral blood mononuclear cells (PBMCs), obtained when the disease was refractory, from a patient treated with antithyroid drugs. The gene calls are TRBV6-1 and TRBJ2-7; 7 bases are shared with TRBD2. The DNA of the CDR3 is TGTGCCAGCAGTGAAGGATCTAGCGGCACCTACGAGCAGTACTTC. Protein product: CASSEGSSGTYEQYF.